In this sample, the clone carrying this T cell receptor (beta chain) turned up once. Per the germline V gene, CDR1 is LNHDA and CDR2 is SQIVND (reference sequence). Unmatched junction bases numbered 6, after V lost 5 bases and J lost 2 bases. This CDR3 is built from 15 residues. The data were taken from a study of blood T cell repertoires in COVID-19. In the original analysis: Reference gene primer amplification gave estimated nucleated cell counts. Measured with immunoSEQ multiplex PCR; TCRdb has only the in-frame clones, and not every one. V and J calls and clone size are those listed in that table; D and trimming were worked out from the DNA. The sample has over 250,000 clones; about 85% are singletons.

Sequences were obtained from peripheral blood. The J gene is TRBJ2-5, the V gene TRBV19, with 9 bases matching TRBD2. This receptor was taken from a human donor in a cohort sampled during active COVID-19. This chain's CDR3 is CASSDSGGLQETQYF. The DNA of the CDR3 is TGTGCCAGTAGTGATAGCGGGGGCTTACAAGAGACCCAGTACTTC.